The sequence of this TCR beta chain was determined in a study of post-analysis software for immune sequencing data. Study conclusions and caveats: Comparison of patients with controls showed about 5 TRBV segments more frequent in patients, TRBV5-6, TRBV5-1 and TRBV20-1 among them. Controls' normalized Chao1 diversity significantly exceeded that of multiple sclerosis patients.

Unique molecular identifiers had been added to the TCR beta cDNA libraries. With roughly 1 to 10 million T cells as the source, 450,000 to 600,000 cDNA molecules resulted. TCRdb passed the PCR reads through MiXCR, listing each CDR3 protein once. The top ten hold 7.6% of the sample, which has roughly 430,000 distinct CDR3 sequences, 30% to 45% seen once. Concerning this clonotype: What it recognizes is unknown.

Per the germline V gene, CDR1 is SGHVS and CDR2 is FQNEAQ. This CDR3 contains 15 residues. V trimming: 6 bases; J trimming: 13 bases; junction bases outside the gene matches: 17. The sequencing sample was made of blood. The rearrangement joins TRBV7-8 to TRBJ2-4; 8 nucleotides align to TRBD2. This receptor was taken from a girl between 2 and 10 years old with multiple sclerosis. The CDR3 sequence: CASRGLREDPLEQYF. The CDR3 nucleotides are TGTGCCAGCAGGGGGCTGCGGGAGGACCCTTTAGAGCAGTACTTC.